This entry lists 2 T cell receptor beta chains sequenced from one sample in a study of B cell selection in AIRE deficiency. Conventional CD4 T cells were sorted as CD4+CD127+ cells. Repertoires were generated with immunoSEQ multiplex PCR, while TCRdb's copy carries only in-frame clones and drops some. Among roughly 24,000 clones listed, approximately 96% were seen once. Specimen: CD4+CD127+ conventional T cells sorted from PBMCs. These receptors came from a human donor in good health.

The chain is built from TRBV7-2 and TRBJ2-7, with D tentatively TRBD2 (7 bases). Between the trimmed V and J ends, which lost 5 bases and 5 bases, there was a span of 19 bases. This CDR3 has 15 amino acids. CDR1 SGHTA and CDR2 FQGNSA come from the germline V gene. CDR3 loop: CASSPRGRLGDEQYF. DNA for the CDR3: TGTGCCAGCAGCCCGCGGGGGCGTCTGGGGGACGAGCAGTACTTC.

The rearrangement uses TRBV12-5 and TRBJ2-7; TRBD1 matches at 8 bases. This CDR3 region has 15 residues. V gave up 7 bases and J gave up 1 base; unmatched junction bases: 9. Germline V gene data show CDR1 as LGHNT and CDR2 as FRNRAP. Here the CDR3 DNA reads TGTGCTAGTGCCCTGGGGACAGGCCGTTCCTACGAGCAGTACTTC. It yields the protein CASALGTGRSYEQYF.